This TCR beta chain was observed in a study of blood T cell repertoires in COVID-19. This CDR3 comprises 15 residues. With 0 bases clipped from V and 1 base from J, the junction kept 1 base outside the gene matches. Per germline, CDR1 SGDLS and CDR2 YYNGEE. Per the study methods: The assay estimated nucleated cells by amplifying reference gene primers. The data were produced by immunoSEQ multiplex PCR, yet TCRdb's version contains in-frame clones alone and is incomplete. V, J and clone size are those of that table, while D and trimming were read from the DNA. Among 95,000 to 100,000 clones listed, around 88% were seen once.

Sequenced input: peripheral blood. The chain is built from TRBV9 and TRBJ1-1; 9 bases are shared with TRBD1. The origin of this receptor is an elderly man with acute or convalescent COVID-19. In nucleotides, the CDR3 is TGTGCCAGCAGCGTAGGACAGGGGGGGAACACTGAAGCTTTCTTT. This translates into CASSVGQGGNTEAFF. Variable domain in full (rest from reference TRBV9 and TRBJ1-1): DSGVTQTPKHLITATGQRVTLRCSPRSGDLSVYWYQQSLDQGLQFLIQYYNGEERAKGNILERFSAQQFPDLHSELNLSSLELGDSALYFCASSVGQGGNTEAFFGQGTRLTVV.